The rows below give T cell receptor beta chains drawn from one sample of a study of Graves' ophthalmopathy and Graves' hyperthyroidism. TCRdb re-called the multiplex PCR reads through MiXCR, storing one row per CDR3 protein. Of around 1,200,000 distinct CDR3 sequences in the sample, less than 45% were seen once. The specimen was peripheral blood or thyroid tissue (not recorded which). The receptors here all came from an adult man with Graves' hyperthyroidism. Both conserved end residues are part of each CDR3. The D gene is left open where the match is weak. For some rows the clone size is stated as once, few or many, or as a class when expanded; others skip it.

CDR3 length | clone size | J gene | D gene | V gene | CDR3 protein | CDR3 DNA
14 | many | TRBJ1-1 | TRBD1 | TRBV12-3/TRBV12-4 | CASRPTGWDTEAFF | TGTGCCAGCAGGCCGACAGGGTGGGACACTGAAGCTTTCTTT
12 | NA | TRBJ1-4 | TRBD1 | TRBV7-9 | CASDRGTGKLFF | TGTGCCAGCGACAGGGGAACTGGAAAACTGTTTTTT
15 | many | TRBJ1-1 | NA | TRBV7-2 | CASSKWGADTYEAFF | TGTGCCAGCAGCAAGTGGGGGGCCGATACCTATGAAGCTTTCTTT
15 | many | TRBJ1-1 | NA | TRBV29-1 | CSARVQGWGYTEAFF | TGCAGCGCCAGAGTACAGGGTTGGGGATACACTGAAGCTTTCTTT
15 | NA | TRBJ1-1 | NA | TRBV10-2 | CASSEPGVMNTEAFF | TGCGCCAGCAGTGAGCCGGGGGTTATGAACACTGAAGCTTTCTTT
17 | NA | TRBJ2-7 | TRBD2 | TRBV20-1 | CSASNPGLAGETYEQYF | TGCAGTGCTAGTAATCCGGGACTAGCGGGAGAAACCTACGAGCAGTACTTC
12 | NA | TRBJ1-2 | NA | TRBV19 | CARRGVGYGYTF | TGTGCCAGACGGGGGGTCGGCTATGGCTACACCTTC
14 | NA | TRBJ1-2 | NA | TRBV3-1 | CASSDETKNHGYTF | TGTGCCAGCAGCGACGAGACAAAGAACCATGGCTACACCTTC
15 | NA | TRBJ2-5 | NA | TRBV7-7 | CASSSTAGMKETQYF | TGTGCCAGCAGCTCAACAGCCGGGATGAAAGAGACCCAGTACTTC
16 | NA | TRBJ1-1 | TRBD1 | TRBV7-8 | CASSSTGGDLNTEAFF | TGCGCCAGCAGCTCGACAGGGGGTGACCTGAACACTGAAGCTTTCTTT
12 | many | TRBJ2-5 | TRBD1 | TRBV7-2 | CASRGQSETQYF | TGTGCCAGCAGGGGACAGTCAGAGACCCAGTACTTC
17 | many | TRBJ2-2 | TRBD2 | TRBV10-3 | CASSDGLAGGPTGELFF | TGTGCCAGCAGCGACGGACTAGCGGGAGGGCCCACCGGGGAGCTGTTTTTT
15 | few | TRBJ1-1 | NA | TRBV4-3 | CASSQGNREGTEAFF | TGCGCCAGCAGCCAAGGGAACAGGGAGGGTACTGAAGCTTTCTTT
16 | NA | TRBJ2-5 | TRBD2 | TRBV4-3 | CASSRVAGEGQETQYF | TGCGCCAGCAGCCGAGTTGCGGGAGAGGGACAAGAGACCCAGTACTTC
18 | NA | TRBJ2-6 | TRBD1 | TRBV5-4 | CASRPGTVPVTGANVLTF | TGTGCCAGCAGGCCCGGGACAGTTCCTGTTACGGGGGCCAACGTCCTGACTTTC
15 | many | TRBJ1-1 | TRBD1 | TRBV11-2 | CASSLQTGVNTEAFF | TGTGCCAGCAGCCTACAGACAGGGGTGAACACTGAAGCTTTCTTT
15 | once | TRBJ2-3 | NA | TRBV29-1 | CSVEEGGGNTDTQYF | TGCAGCGTTGAAGAAGGGGGAGGAAACACAGATACGCAGTATTTT
14 | few | TRBJ2-2 | NA | TRBV20-1 | CSAISQGLTGELFF | TGCAGTGCTATTAGCCAGGGTCTAACCGGGGAGCTGTTTTTT
17 | many | TRBJ1-1 | NA | TRBV7-9 | CASSQLESGGLVTEAFF | TGTGCCAGCAGCCAACTCGAGTCAGGTGGTTTGGTCACTGAAGCTTTCTTT
23 | NA | TRBJ1-1 | NA | TRBV24-1 | CATSDSGFYLCAWAGGMNTEAFF | NA
14 | NA | TRBJ1-2 | TRBD1 | TRBV12-3/TRBV12-4 | CASSLKGGSYGYTF | TGTGCCAGCAGTTTAAAAGGGGGCAGCTATGGCTACACCTTC
15 | few | TRBJ2-7 | NA | TRBV11-2 | CASGGGGYGTNEQYF | TGTGCCAGTGGAGGGGGCGGCTATGGTACCAACGAGCAGTACTTC
16 | NA | TRBJ1-5 | NA | TRBV5-4 | CASSLIDLYSNQPQHF | TGTGCCAGCAGCTTGATTGACCTCTATAGCAATCAGCCCCAGCATTTT
14 | NA | TRBJ2-6 | NA | TRBV19 | CASALGSGANVLTF | TGTGCCAGTGCCCTGGGGTCTGGGGCCAACGTCCTGACTTTC
14 | few | TRBJ1-1 | NA | TRBV28 | CASYRDKWNTEAFF | TGTGCCAGTTACCGGGACAAATGGAACACTGAAGCTTTCTTT
15 | NA | TRBJ1-2 | NA | TRBV25-1 | CASSPSPVGVLGYTF | TGTGCCAGCAGTCCCTCTCCCGTGGGGGTCCTTGGCTACACCTTC
16 | few | TRBJ2-2 | TRBD2 | TRBV9 | CASSVASGSGAGELFF | TGTGCCAGCAGCGTAGCTAGCGGGAGTGGGGCCGGGGAGCTGTTTTTT
14 | NA | TRBJ1-2 | NA | TRBV10-3 | CATLRSSGTLGYTF | TGTGCCACCCTCCGGTCTAGCGGGACGTTAGGCTACACCTTC
17 | NA | TRBJ2-3 | TRBD1 | TRBV19 | CAATPGTGIYRPDTQYF | TGTGCCGCTACCCCCGGGACAGGGATTTATAGGCCAGATACGCAGTATTTT
14 | NA | TRBJ2-3 | TRBD1 | TRBV12-3/TRBV12-4 | CATSDFGTGDTQYF | TGTGCCACCAGTGATTTCGGGACAGGGGACACGCAGTATTTT
15 | many | TRBJ2-5 | TRBD1 | TRBV5-1 | CASSATGTEKETQYF | TGCGCCAGCAGCGCTACCGGGACAGAAAAAGAGACCCAGTACTTC
14 | many | TRBJ2-5 | TRBD1 | TRBV7-2 | CASSFRGYQETQYF | TGTGCCAGCAGCTTCAGGGGGTACCAAGAGACCCAGTACTTC
13 | NA | TRBJ1-1 | NA | TRBV30 | CAWSVSGRSEAFF | TGTGCCTGGAGTGTATCGGGGAGGTCTGAAGCTTTCTTT
12 | many | TRBJ1-2 | NA | TRBV29-1 | CSVAQSNYGYTF | TGCAGCGTTGCACAGTCTAACTATGGCTACACCTTC
13 | NA | TRBJ2-7 | NA | TRBV12-3/TRBV12-4 | CASSSGDTYEQYF | TGTGCCAGCAGTTCGGGGGATACCTACGAGCAGTACTTC
18 | NA | TRBJ1-5 | TRBD1 | TRBV5-1 | CARYRGRPTIHSNQPQHF | TGCGCCAGATACAGGGGGCGGCCAACAATTCATAGCAATCAGCCCCAGCATTTT
17 | NA | TRBJ2-5 | TRBD2 | TRBV20-1 | CSAPSGRAHIDQETQYF | TGCAGTGCCCCGAGCGGGAGGGCCCACATTGACCAAGAGACCCAGTACTTC
13 | NA | TRBJ2-7 | NA | TRBV2 | CASSYDVNYEQYF | TGTGCCAGCAGTTACGACGTAAACTACGAGCAGTACTTC
15 | many | TRBJ1-2 | NA | TRBV7-8 | CASSLDGGTNYGYTF | TGTGCCAGCAGCTTAGATGGGGGGACGAACTATGGCTACACCTTC
11 | many | TRBJ2-2 | NA | TRBV19 | CASKNTGELFF | TGTGCCAGTAAGAACACCGGGGAGCTGTTTTTT
12 | NA | TRBJ1-1 | NA | TRBV29-1 | CSVNSGTAEAFF | TGCAGCGTGAATTCAGGGACCGCTGAAGCTTTCTTT
12 | many | TRBJ1-2 | NA | TRBV29-1 | CSVQTGAYGYTF | TGCAGCGTTCAGACGGGCGCCTATGGCTACACCTTC
15 | NA | TRBJ1-5 | NA | TRBV12-3/TRBV12-4 | CASSFPAISGPTQHF | TGTGCCAGCAGTTTTCCCGCTATCAGCGGGCCGACCCAGCATTTT
16 | many | TRBJ2-6 | NA | TRBV7-9 | CASSLGRASGANVLTF | TGTGCCAGCAGCTTAGGACGGGCCTCTGGGGCCAACGTCCTGACTTTC
12 | NA | TRBJ1-1 | NA | TRBV2 | CASRPGEGKAFF | TGTGCCAGTAGACCCGGGGAAGGGAAGGCTTTCTTT
18 | NA | TRBJ2-7 | TRBD2 | TRBV10-1 | CASSEAGLAGDYNYEQYF | TGCGCCAGCAGTGAGGCCGGACTAGCGGGGGACTACAACTACGAGCAGTACTTC